This paragraph reports one T cell receptor beta chain. Its antigen is not known. This entry is derived from a study of T cells expressing NK-cell markers. After re-calling the 5' RACE reads, TCRdb lists one entry per CDR3 protein, DNA absent. This listing includes some 150,000 distinct CDR3 sequences. There are 16 residues in the CDR3. The germline V gene encodes CDR1 SGHKS and CDR2 YYEKEE (reference sequence). Study-wide results and caveats: The same clonotypes also predominated in the CD3+CD56-NKG2C+ fraction of four donors. What remained unclear was the HCMV specificity of expanded NKG2C+ T cell clones.

This TCR derives from a man younger than 30 in good health. The chain couples TRBV5-5 to TRBJ2-1; the D call of TRBD1 rests on TCRdb alone, since no DNA is present to check it. Sequenced sample: blood T cells: a sorted CD56 or NKG2C T cell subset, CD4+ or CD8+ T cells, or bulk PBMC T cells (not recorded which). The CDR3 here is CASSLGWRDRYNEQFF.